The clone carrying this TCR beta chain was counted a single time. Its target is not known. Positive CCR7 selection of CD45RO-negative cells yielded the naive CD8 cells, and terminally differentiated effector memory CD45RA+ cells were excluded. These data originate in a study of shared clonotypes between healthy human individuals. Produced via immunoSEQ multiplex PCR; TCRdb's table is partial and in-frame only. The profile shows around 2,000,000 clones, roughly 95% of them singletons. Points from the study as a whole: With few donors, the genetic and exposure-history diversity represented was limited.

CDR1 is SGHVS, CDR2 FNYEAQ, per germline. This CDR3 has 18 residues. V gave up 5 bases and J gave up 1 base; unmatched junction bases: 8. The TCR was taken from a man aged 18 to 30 in good health. The chain uses TRBV7-6 and TRBJ2-1; 13 positions agree with TRBD2. Sequences were obtained from naive CD8+ T cells sorted from blood. In DNA form, the CDR3 reads TGTGCCAGCAGCGGTACTAGCGGGAGGGTAGGTTCCTACAATGAGCAGTTCTTC. Its translation is CASSGTSGRVGSYNEQFF.